The rows below give T cell receptor beta chains drawn from one sample of a study of T cells in Graves' hyperthyroidism and ophthalmopathy. MiXCR, run by TCRdb on the multiplex PCR reads, gives a single entry per CDR3 protein. Found here are around 250,000 distinct CDR3 sequences, roughly 15% of them singletons; the top ten hold roughly 15%. Material for sequencing was blood. The source of these receptors is a woman aged 40-49 years with Graves' hyperthyroidism that later progressed to Graves' ophthalmopathy. CDR3s include the opening cysteine and the closing phenylalanine or tryptophan. Each record gives: V gene, CDR3 length, clone size, J gene, D gene, CDR3 protein, CDR3 DNA. D genes are given only for firm matches. Part of the rows lack a size; the others show once, few, many or a class for expanded clones.

v_gene: TRBV19
len: 12
abundance: few
j_gene: TRBJ2-1
d_gene: NA
CDR3aa: CASSIRRDEQFF
CDR3nt: TGTGCCAGTAGTATTCGGCGGGATGAGCAGTTCTTC

v_gene: TRBV5-6
len: 14
abundance: many
j_gene: TRBJ1-1
d_gene: TRBD1
CDR3aa: CASSQGGRHTEAFF
CDR3nt: TGTGCCAGCAGCCAGGGGGGGAGACACACTGAAGCTTTCTTT

v_gene: TRBV6-5
len: 15
abundance: NA
j_gene: TRBJ2-7
d_gene: TRBD1
CDR3aa: CASSYSNRDRAEQYF
CDR3nt: TGTGCCAGCAGTTATTCGAACCGGGACAGAGCCGAGCAGTACTTC

v_gene: TRBV12-3/TRBV12-4
len: 15
abundance: many
j_gene: TRBJ1-5
d_gene: TRBD1
CDR3aa: CASSSPGGTNQPQHF
CDR3nt: TGTGCCAGCAGTTCCCCAGGGGGTACTAATCAGCCCCAGCATTTT

v_gene: TRBV5-5
len: 11
abundance: NA
j_gene: TRBJ2-7
d_gene: NA
CDR3aa: CASSLVNEQYF
CDR3nt: TGTGCCAGCAGCTTGGTCAATGAGCAGTACTTC

v_gene: TRBV28
len: 14
abundance: NA
j_gene: TRBJ2-2
d_gene: NA
CDR3aa: CASSPWRGAGELFF
CDR3nt: TGTGCCAGCAGTCCCTGGCGCGGGGCCGGGGAGCTGTTTTTT

v_gene: TRBV7-9
len: 15
abundance: NA
j_gene: TRBJ1-1
d_gene: NA
CDR3aa: CASTRGTGLGTEAFF
CDR3nt: TGTGCCAGCACCCGGGGGACGGGTCTCGGCACTGAAGCTTTCTTT

v_gene: TRBV2
len: 10
abundance: many
j_gene: TRBJ2-5
d_gene: NA
CDR3aa: CASSGSIKYF
CDR3nt: TGTGCCAGCAGTGGGAGTATAAAGTACTTC

v_gene: TRBV6-1
len: 16
abundance: many
j_gene: TRBJ1-5
d_gene: NA
CDR3aa: CASRERAEPGDQPQHF
CDR3nt: TGTGCCAGCAGGGAACGGGCAGAGCCCGGGGATCAGCCCCAGCATTTT

v_gene: TRBV27
len: 16
abundance: few
j_gene: TRBJ2-1
d_gene: TRBD2
CDR3aa: CASSLSGGLAYNKQFF
CDR3nt: TGTGCCAGCAGTTTATCGGGGGGACTAGCCTACAATAAGCAGTTCTTC

v_gene: TRBV28
len: 15
abundance: many
j_gene: TRBJ2-7
d_gene: TRBD2
CDR3aa: CASSLSGGRGYEQYF
CDR3nt: TGTGCCAGCAGTTTGTCGGGAGGGCGAGGCTACGAGCAGTACTTC

v_gene: TRBV9
len: 16
abundance: many
j_gene: TRBJ2-2
d_gene: TRBD2
CDR3aa: CASSVAGGEWAGELFF
CDR3nt: TGTGCCAGCAGCGTAGCTGGGGGGGAGTGGGCCGGGGAGCTGTTTTTT

v_gene: TRBV7-6
len: 17
abundance: many
j_gene: TRBJ2-3
d_gene: NA
CDR3aa: CASSLESGTFSTDTQYF
CDR3nt: TGTGCCAGCAGCTTAGAGTCCGGGACTTTTTCCACAGATACGCAGTATTTT

v_gene: TRBV29-1
len: 14
abundance: NA
j_gene: TRBJ2-1
d_gene: NA
CDR3aa: CSALGGANYNEQFF
CDR3nt: TGCAGCGCCCTGGGGGGGGCGAACTACAATGAGCAGTTCTTC

v_gene: TRBV30
len: 12
abundance: many
j_gene: TRBJ1-1
d_gene: NA
CDR3aa: CAWRRGFTEAFF
CDR3nt: TGTGCCTGGAGGAGGGGGTTCACTGAAGCTTTCTTT

v_gene: TRBV2
len: 15
abundance: many
j_gene: TRBJ2-2
d_gene: NA
CDR3aa: CASSEDDLNTGELFF
CDR3nt: TGTGCCAGCAGTGAAGATGACCTGAATACCGGGGAGCTGTTTTTT

v_gene: TRBV7-9
len: 12
abundance: many
j_gene: TRBJ2-5
d_gene: NA
CDR3aa: CASSPSSETQYF
CDR3nt: TGTGCCAGCAGCCCTTCGTCGGAGACCCAGTACTTC

v_gene: TRBV7-9
len: 14
abundance: NA
j_gene: TRBJ1-3
d_gene: NA
CDR3aa: CASSSRKTGNTIYF
CDR3nt: TGTGCCAGCAGCTCAAGAAAAACTGGAAACACCATATATTTT

v_gene: TRBV9
len: 16
abundance: many
j_gene: TRBJ2-1
d_gene: NA
CDR3aa: CASSESPLGAYNEQFF
CDR3nt: TGTGCCAGCAGCGAGAGTCCCTTGGGTGCCTACAATGAGCAGTTCTTC

v_gene: TRBV12-3/TRBV12-4
len: 13
abundance: many
j_gene: TRBJ2-7
d_gene: NA
CDR3aa: CASSPGLMYEHVF
CDR3nt: TGTGCCAGCAGCCCGGGACTTATGTACGAGCACGTCTTC

v_gene: TRBV3-1
len: 13
abundance: many
j_gene: TRBJ2-7
d_gene: NA
CDR3aa: CASSQDFLHEQYF
CDR3nt: TGTGCCAGCAGCCAAGACTTTCTCCACGAGCAGTACTTC

v_gene: TRBV29-1
len: 11
abundance: many
j_gene: TRBJ1-1
d_gene: NA
CDR3aa: CSPGGVGEAFF
CDR3nt: TGCAGTCCGGGTGGGGTCGGTGAAGCTTTCTTT

v_gene: TRBV5-1
len: 14
abundance: many
j_gene: TRBJ2-2
d_gene: NA
CDR3aa: CASSWVLDTGELFF
CDR3nt: TGCGCCAGCAGCTGGGTTCTAGACACCGGGGAGCTGTTTTTT

v_gene: TRBV6-1
len: 15
abundance: many
j_gene: TRBJ2-1
d_gene: NA
CDR3aa: CASRGDPSSYNEQFF
CDR3nt: TGTGCCAGCAGGGGGGACCCGAGCTCCTACAATGAGCAGTTCTTC

v_gene: TRBV10-2
len: 14
abundance: few
j_gene: TRBJ2-4
d_gene: NA
CDR3aa: CASSEGRGLNIQYF
CDR3nt: TGCGCCAGCAGTGAGGGCAGGGGATTAAACATTCAGTACTTC

v_gene: TRBV5-6
len: 16
abundance: many
j_gene: TRBJ2-1
d_gene: NA
CDR3aa: CASSFLGHAGYNEQFF
CDR3nt: TGTGCCAGCAGCTTTTTGGGACACGCAGGTTACAATGAGCAGTTCTTC

v_gene: TRBV3-1
len: 16
abundance: many
j_gene: TRBJ1-6
d_gene: TRBD1
CDR3aa: CASSQRPGQRNSPLHF
CDR3nt: TGTGCCAGCAGCCAGAGGCCGGGACAGAGAAATTCACCCCTCCACTTT

v_gene: TRBV30
len: 15
abundance: many
j_gene: TRBJ1-4
d_gene: NA
CDR3aa: CAWSPGPGLDEKLFF
CDR3nt: TGTGCCTGGAGTCCAGGTCCGGGGTTGGATGAAAAACTGTTTTTT

v_gene: TRBV5-1
len: 15
abundance: NA
j_gene: TRBJ1-4
d_gene: NA
CDR3aa: CASSTLSRGNEKLFF
CDR3nt: TGCGCCAGCAGCACCCTCAGTCGGGGTAATGAAAAACTGTTTTTT

v_gene: TRBV7-3
len: 15
abundance: many
j_gene: TRBJ2-3
d_gene: NA
CDR3aa: CASSLDGGSTDTQYF
CDR3nt: TGTGCCAGCAGCTTAGACGGCGGAAGCACAGATACGCAGTATTTT

v_gene: TRBV27
len: 13
abundance: many
j_gene: TRBJ1-1
d_gene: NA
CDR3aa: CASSLSGFSEAFF
CDR3nt: TGTGCCAGCAGTTTATCAGGGTTCTCTGAAGCTTTCTTT

v_gene: TRBV2
len: 15
abundance: NA
j_gene: TRBJ2-2
d_gene: TRBD2
CDR3aa: CASTGLAGATGELFF
CDR3nt: TGTGCCAGCACAGGACTAGCGGGAGCCACCGGGGAGCTGTTTTTT

v_gene: TRBV5-1
len: 14
abundance: many
j_gene: TRBJ1-4
d_gene: NA
CDR3aa: CASSRGRVNEKLFF
CDR3nt: TGCGCCAGCAGCCGGGGACGGGTTAATGAAAAACTGTTTTTT

v_gene: TRBV5-4
len: 17
abundance: NA
j_gene: TRBJ1-5
d_gene: TRBD1
CDR3aa: CASSLVAGGWSNQPQHF
CDR3nt: TGTGCCAGCAGCTTGGTGGCAGGGGGTTGGAGCAATCAGCCCCAGCATTTT

v_gene: TRBV29-1
len: 13
abundance: many
j_gene: TRBJ2-3
d_gene: TRBD2
CDR3aa: CSAGGGGTDTQYF
CDR3nt: TGCAGCGCGGGAGGTGGGGGCACAGATACGCAGTATTTT

v_gene: TRBV3-1
len: 16
abundance: NA
j_gene: TRBJ2-4
d_gene: TRBD1
CDR3aa: CASSQGGQGAKNIQYF
CDR3nt: TGTGCCAGCAGCCAAGGGGGACAGGGGGCCAAAAACATTCAGTACTTC

v_gene: TRBV6-4
len: 20
abundance: NA
j_gene: TRBJ2-1
d_gene: NA
CDR3aa: CASKGPARRAHPLYSNEQFF
CDR3nt: TGTGCCAGCAAGGGGCCAGCCCGGAGGGCCCACCCTTTATATAGCAATGAGCAGTTCTTC

v_gene: TRBV19
len: 19
abundance: many
j_gene: TRBJ2-7
d_gene: TRBD2
CDR3aa: CASSDDLKTSGGIHREQYF
CDR3nt: TGTGCCAGTAGCGACGACCTAAAGACTAGCGGGGGCATACATCGGGAGCAGTACTTC

v_gene: TRBV10-3
len: 13
abundance: many
j_gene: TRBJ1-2
d_gene: NA
CDR3aa: CAISEGQPYGYTF
CDR3nt: TGTGCCATCAGTGAGGGACAGCCCTATGGCTACACCTTC

v_gene: TRBV5-1
len: 16
abundance: many
j_gene: TRBJ2-1
d_gene: NA
CDR3aa: CASSLWASGVGDEQFF
CDR3nt: TGCGCCAGCAGCTTGTGGGCGTCGGGAGTCGGGGATGAGCAGTTCTTC

v_gene: TRBV3-1
len: 12
abundance: NA
j_gene: TRBJ1-2
d_gene: NA
CDR3aa: CASRQVKGGYTF
CDR3nt: TGTGCCAGCCGCCAAGTGAAAGGGGGCTACACCTTC

v_gene: TRBV10-2
len: 14
abundance: many
j_gene: TRBJ2-7
d_gene: TRBD2
CDR3aa: CASIGTSGTYEQYF
CDR3nt: TGCGCCAGCATAGGGACTAGCGGTACCTACGAGCAGTACTTC

v_gene: TRBV28
len: 12
abundance: NA
j_gene: TRBJ1-5
d_gene: NA
CDR3aa: CASSLLPRPQHF
CDR3nt: TGTGCCAGCAGTTTATTACCGAGGCCCCAGCATTTT

v_gene: TRBV7-9
len: 16
abundance: many
j_gene: TRBJ2-7
d_gene: NA
CDR3aa: CASSPPWGRGNHEQYF
CDR3nt: TGTGCCAGCAGCCCCCCCTGGGGGAGAGGGAATCACGAGCAGTACTTC

v_gene: TRBV5-1
len: 14
abundance: many
j_gene: TRBJ1-1
d_gene: NA
CDR3aa: CASSLYREDTEAFF
CDR3nt: TGCGCCAGCAGCCTATACAGGGAGGACACTGAAGCTTTCTTT

v_gene: TRBV5-8
len: 16
abundance: many
j_gene: TRBJ2-7
d_gene: NA
CDR3aa: CASSLEGWGSAYEQYF
CDR3nt: TGTGCCAGCAGCTTGGAGGGTTGGGGGTCCGCCTACGAGCAGTACTTC

v_gene: TRBV28
len: 18
abundance: many
j_gene: TRBJ1-2
d_gene: NA
CDR3aa: CASSLIIAQGRALHGYTF
CDR3nt: TGTGCCAGCAGTTTAATAATTGCACAGGGTCGGGCACTACATGGCTACACCTTC

v_gene: TRBV14
len: 13
abundance: many
j_gene: TRBJ1-1
d_gene: NA
CDR3aa: CASSQDRDPEAFF
CDR3nt: TGTGCCAGCAGCCAAGATCGGGACCCTGAAGCTTTCTTT

v_gene: TRBV28
len: 15
abundance: NA
j_gene: TRBJ1-5
d_gene: NA
CDR3aa: CASSLSGFSNQPQHF
CDR3nt: TGTGCCAGCAGTTTATCCGGGTTTAGCAATCAGCCCCAGCATTTT

v_gene: TRBV15
len: 16
abundance: few
j_gene: TRBJ2-1
d_gene: TRBD2
CDR3aa: CATSRGRLAGGDEQFF
CDR3nt: TGTGCCACCAGCAGAGGAAGACTAGCGGGAGGCGATGAGCAGTTCTTC

v_gene: TRBV27
len: 12
abundance: many
j_gene: TRBJ2-7
d_gene: NA
CDR3aa: CASSAFRGEQYF
CDR3nt: TGTGCCAGCAGCGCCTTCCGCGGCGAGCAGTACTTC

v_gene: TRBV4-2
len: 17
abundance: many
j_gene: TRBJ2-3
d_gene: NA
CDR3aa: CASSQVWSGGSTDTQYF
CDR3nt: TGTGCCAGCAGCCAAGTGTGGTCAGGGGGGAGCACAGATACGCAGTATTTT